This T cell receptor beta chain originates from a study of cytomegalovirus exposure and HLA in healthy donors. Overall study context: An earlier analysis found some 100 million unique TCR beta sequences from about 190 million T cells.

General study results and limits: Presence/absence analysis assumed near-uniform sequencing depth across donors. Some highly shared sequence variants likely arose as a pipeline artifact.

To note about this clone: Its antigen is currently unknown.

There are 14 residues in the CDR3. V was cut by 5 bases and J by 1 base, with 11 bases left in between. Per germline, CDR1 SGHTA and CDR2 FQGNSA. Researchers ran the PCR with 60 Vbeta and 13 Jbeta primers. Here immunoSEQ multiplex PCR was the method, and the copy in TCRdb shows in-frame clones only, minus some. Counted here are around 180,000 clones, over 65% occurring once; the ten biggest clones make up 1.4% to 1.5%. The J gene is TRBJ1-1, the V gene TRBV7-2; weak D call: TRBD1 (5 bases). The TCR originated in a woman aged 25 to 39 in good health and CMV-seropositive. The sample comprised PBMCs. The CDR3 DNA reads as TGTGCCAGCAGCCAAGACAGAAAGAACACTGAAGCTTTCTTT. Protein product: CASSQDRKNTEAFF.